A selection of T cell receptor beta chains follows, all from one sample in a study of OX40 agonist ivuxolimab in advanced cancers. Repertoires were generated with immunoSEQ multiplex PCR, while TCRdb's copy carries only in-frame clones and drops some. This sample yields under 85,000 clones, of which over 85% are seen a single time; about 20% belongs to the top ten. Sequencing used CD4+ or CD8+ T cells sorted from blood, obtained in a trial of the OX40 agonist ivuxolimab. The receptors here all came from an adult with an advanced solid tumor such as melanoma, head and neck, liver or kidney cancer. Each CDR3 is given with its conserved first and last residue. A D gene is named only where the DNA matches it firmly. Size is stated for part of the rows, as once, few or many counts, or as a class when the clone is expanded.

v_gene	d_gene	j_gene	len	abundance	CDR3aa	CDR3nt
TRBV5-6	.	TRBJ2-7	13	.	CASSSRVGYEQYF	TGTGCCAGCAGCTCTAGGGTAGGTTACGAGCAGTACTTC
TRBV7-9	.	TRBJ2-1	14	.	CASSSRTGYNEQFF	TGTGCCAGCAGCTCCCGGACGGGATACAATGAGCAGTTCTTC
TRBV4-3	.	TRBJ1-2	15	.	CASSQDFTVGYGYTF	TGCGCCAGCAGCCAAGATTTTACAGTGGGGTATGGCTACACCTTC
TRBV7-9	.	TRBJ2-1	11	once	CASSTGDEQFF	TGTGCCAGCAGCACGGGAGATGAGCAGTTCTTC
TRBV10-2	.	TRBJ1-2	13	.	CASSDEPHYGYTF	TGCGCCAGCAGTGATGAGCCTCACTATGGCTACACCTTC
TRBV6-5	.	TRBJ1-2	15	once	CASSYIMLGRDGYTF	TGTGCCAGCAGTTACATTATGCTCGGACGGGATGGCTACACCTTC
TRBV4-1	.	TRBJ1-1	14	.	CASSQVTANTEAFF	TGCGCCAGCAGCCAAGTAACAGCTAACACTGAAGCTTTCTTT
TRBV7-2	.	TRBJ1-5	14	.	CASSFRGSNQPQHF	TGTGCCAGCAGCTTCAGAGGGAGCAATCAGCCCCAGCATTTT
TRBV5-1	TRBD2	TRBJ2-1	18	.	CASSSPRTSGRSDNEQFF	TGCGCCAGCAGCTCTCCCCGGACTAGCGGGAGGTCTGACAATGAGCAGTTCTTC
TRBV10-1	TRBD1	TRBJ2-1	15	.	CASSEAGGSVNEQFF	TGCGCCAGCAGTGAAGCAGGGGGTTCGGTCAATGAGCAGTTCTTC
TRBV7-9	.	TRBJ2-7	15	once	CASSYPGHGTYEQYF	TGTGCCAGCAGCTACCCGGGACACGGAACCTACGAGCAGTACTTC